These 8 T cell receptor beta chains originate from one sample sequenced in a study of T-cell reconstitution after alpha-beta-depleted transplantation in children. Unique molecular identifiers were built into the TCRbeta library. TCRdb reprocessed the PCR reads with MiXCR, giving one entry per CDR3 protein. This table holds around 700,000 distinct CDR3 sequences, 10% to 15% found once. The specimen was PBMCs, collected before TCRalphabeta/CD19-depleted stem cell transplant. The source is a girl aged 2-9 years with congenital amegakaryocytic thrombocytopenia, due to receive a stem cell transplant.

This clonotype was detected many times. The genes are TRBV29-1 and TRBJ1-2; a possible D gene is TRBD1 (5 bases). CDR1 and CDR2 from the germline V gene are SQVTM and ANQGSEA. This CDR3 has 13 residues. V was trimmed by 2 bases and J by 2 bases, leaving 9 bases between them. The CDR3 protein is CSVEWDGNYGYTF. CDR3 nucleotide sequence: TGCAGCGTTGAATGGGACGGAAACTATGGCTACACCTTC. Complete variable domain (other parts from reference TRBV29-1 and TRBJ1-2): SAVISQKPSRDICQRGTSLTIQCQVDSQVTMMFWYRQQPGQSLTLIATANQGSEATYESGFVIDKFPISRPNLTFSTLTVSNMSPEDSSIYLCSVEWDGNYGYTFGSGTRLTVV.

This clonotype occurred many times. The gene calls are TRBV27 and TRBJ2-2; 9 bases align to TRBD1. The CDR3 covers 16 residues. The trim removed 5 bases at V and 4 bases at J, leaving 8 bases unmatched. Germline CDR1 reads MNHEY; CDR2 reads SMNVEV (reference sequence). CDR3 coding DNA: TGTGCCAGCAGTATTACAGGGGGCGTTGGCACCGGGGAGCTGTTTTTT. It is translated as CASSITGGVGTGELFF.

This clonotype showed up many times. The V and J genes are TRBV20-1 and TRBJ2-1, with 8 bases aligning to TRBD1. J was trimmed by 2 bases and V by 5 bases; bases with no gene match: 8. CDR3 length: 15 residues. Germline CDR1 reads DFQATT; CDR2 reads SNEGSKA (reference sequence). CDR3 sequence: CSAPQGAETYNEQFF. The DNA of the CDR3 is TGCAGTGCTCCCCAGGGGGCGGAAACCTACAATGAGCAGTTCTTC.

In this sample, this clonotype turned up a few times. This chain connects TRBV29-1 to TRBJ2-7; D uncertain. CDR3 length: 10 residues. From germline, CDR1 is SQVTM and CDR2 ANQGSEA. V lost 6 bases, J lost 4 bases, and 7 bases lay in between. As DNA, the CDR3 is TGCAGCGTCGTGCAGTACGAGCAGTACTTC. This encodes CSVVQYEQYF.

This clonotype was seen many times. V usage is TRBV29-1 and J usage is TRBJ2-3; D is unclear. The germline V and J ends were trimmed by 2 bases and 3 bases, with 9 bases remaining between them. This CDR3 spans 13 amino acids. Germline CDR1 is SQVTM and CDR2 is ANQGSEA. In DNA, the CDR3 is TGCAGCGTTGAAAGGTCAGGAACAGATACGCAGTATTTT. Translated, it gives CSVERSGTDTQYF.

This clonotype was counted at least ten times. The chain is built from TRBV20-1 and TRBJ2-7; D is undetermined. CDR1 and CDR2 from the germline V gene are DFQATT and SNEGSKA (reference sequence). The ends were cut back, 3 bases at V and 4 bases at J, with 16 bases in the middle. The CDR3 has 14 residues. The CDR3 loop reads CSASLRANQYEQYF. In DNA, the CDR3 is TGCAGTGCTAGCCTCCGGGCCAACCAATACGAGCAGTACTTC.

This clonotype occurred many times. V is TRBV20-1 and J is TRBJ2-3; D is possibly TRBD2 (6 bases). The CDR3 is 14 amino acids. Germline CDR1 and CDR2: DFQATT and SNEGSKA (reference sequence). Trimming pared 0 bases from V and 4 bases from J, leaving 11 bases between. As DNA, the CDR3 is TGCAGTGCTAGAGACGGAGGGACTTCAGATACGCAGTATTTT. This codes for CSARDGGTSDTQYF.

The J gene is TRBJ2-3, the V gene TRBV6-4, with 11 bases that match TRBD2. J was trimmed by 3 bases and V by 5 bases; bases with no gene match: 25. CDR1 is MRHNA and CDR2 is SNTAGT in the germline V gene. This CDR3 spans 22 amino acids. The CDR3 here is CASSLYPPQLAGGGGGTDTQYF. CDR3 nucleotide sequence: TGTGCCAGCAGTCTCTACCCTCCCCAGCTAGCGGGAGGTGGAGGTGGGACAGATACGCAGTATTTT.